A selection of T cell receptor beta chains follows, all from one sample in a study of blood T cell repertoires in COVID-19. Measured with immunoSEQ multiplex PCR; TCRdb has only the in-frame clones, and not every one. The sample has roughly 320,000 clones; 70% to 90% are singletons. The sequencing input was PBMCs or T cells enriched from blood (not recorded which). All receptors come from a man younger than 45 who had recovered from COVID-19. CDR3s include the opening cysteine and the closing phenylalanine or tryptophan. Each record gives: V gene, J gene, clone size, CDR3 length, D gene, CDR3 protein, CDR3 DNA. A D gene is named only where the DNA matches it firmly. For some rows the clone size is stated as once, few or many, or as a class when expanded; others skip it.

>TRBV5-1|TRBJ2-1|.|15|.
CASSLESADYNEQFF
TGCGCCAGCAGCTTGGAGTCTGCGGATTACAATGAGCAGTTCTTC
>TRBV2|TRBJ1-4|.|14|.
CASSRGGLQEKLFF
TGTGCCAGCAGTCGGGGGGGGCTTCAGGAAAAACTGTTTTTT
>TRBV13|TRBJ1-6|.|14|.
CASSTRGGDSPLHF
TGTGCCAGCAGCACGAGGGGGGGCGATTCACCCCTCCACTTT
>TRBV30|TRBJ1-4|few|12|.
CAWASLDPKLFF
TGTGCCTGGGCAAGCCTCGATCCAAAACTGTTTTTT
>TRBV28|TRBJ1-6|once|14|TRBD1
CASRTKDDRGALHF
TGTGCCAGCAGAACGAAAGACGACAGGGGCGCCCTCCACTTT
>TRBV6-5|TRBJ2-5|once|14|.
CASSSPGGRETQYF
TGTGCCAGCAGTTCCCCCGGAGGAAGAGAGACCCAGTACTTC
>TRBV2|TRBJ1-5|.|16|TRBD1
CASRTTGTGGNQPQHF
TGTGCCAGCAGAACTACCGGGACAGGGGGCAATCAGCCCCAGCATTTT
>TRBV3-1/TRBV3-2|TRBJ2-1|.|14|.
CASSQDRVYNEQFF
TGTGCCAGCAGCCAAGACCGTGTTTACAATGAGCAGTTCTTC
>TRBV6-2/TRBV6-3|TRBJ1-2|.|14|.
CASTPGDSIYGYTF
TGTGCCAGCACCCCCGGAGACAGCATCTATGGCTACACCTTC
>TRBV28|TRBJ1-2|.|14|.
CASRGAGFNYGYTF
TGTGCCAGCAGGGGGGCTGGTTTCAACTATGGCTACACCTTC
>TRBV13|TRBJ1-3|few|14|.
CASSLTGTGNTIYF
TGTGCCAGCAGCTTAACAGGGACTGGAAACACCATATATTTT
>TRBV11-3|TRBJ2-5|.|18|TRBD2
CASSLVTSGGKTQETQYF
TGTGCCAGCAGCTTAGTCACTAGCGGAGGGAAAACACAAGAGACCCAGTACTTC
>TRBV18|TRBJ1-5|few|15|.
CASSPPTTPGQPQHF
TGTGCCAGCTCACCACCGACGACGCCGGGTCAGCCCCAGCATTTT
>TRBV11-2|TRBJ2-2|.|18|TRBD2
CASSLRSALAGNTGELFF
TGTGCCAGCAGCTTAAGGAGTGCGCTAGCGGGGAACACCGGGGAGCTGTTTTTT
>TRBV28|TRBJ2-7|.|13|.
CASSRTGTREQYF
TGTGCCAGCAGCCGTACAGGGACCCGAGAGCAGTACTTC
>TRBV19|TRBJ1-5|.|16|TRBD1
CASSSSQGGLNQPQHF
TGTGCCAGTAGTTCGTCTCAAGGGGGCCTCAATCAGCCCCAGCATTTT
>TRBV19|TRBJ2-7|once|14|.
CASSIIAESYEQYF
TGTGCCAGTAGTATTATAGCGGAAAGTTACGAGCAGTACTTC
>TRBV19|TRBJ2-2|.|13|.
CASSKQGIGELFF
TGTGCCAGTAGTAAACAGGGAATCGGGGAGCTGTTTTTT
>TRBV28|TRBJ1-2|.|15|TRBD1
CASSLQGQGSYGYTF
TGTGCCAGCAGTCTACAGGGACAGGGGTCCTATGGCTACACCTTC
>TRBV20-1|TRBJ1-1|.|12|.
CSASLGRGKAFF
TGCAGTGCTAGTTTGGGACGGGGGAAAGCTTTCTTT
>TRBV5-8|TRBJ1-5|.|15|.
CASSPGTGRNQPQHF
TGTGCCAGCAGCCCTGGGACTGGTCGCAATCAGCCCCAGCATTTT
>TRBV3-1/TRBV3-2|TRBJ1-2|many|15|.
CASSQERDMIYGYTF
TGTGCCAGCAGCCAAGAACGGGACATGATCTATGGCTACACCTTC
>TRBV21-1|TRBJ2-5|.|13|.
CASSISGWETQYF
TGTGCCAGCAGCATCTCAGGGTGGGAGACCCAGTACTTC
>TRBV11-3|TRBJ2-7|.|16|TRBD2
CASSLGAVAGGYEQYF
TGTGCCAGCAGCTTAGGTGCCGTAGCGGGAGGCTACGAGCAGTACTTC
>TRBV5-4|TRBJ1-2|few|13|.
CASSFRNEYGYTF
TGTGCCAGCAGCTTTCGAAACGAGTATGGCTACACCTTC
>TRBV7-2|TRBJ2-2|.|16|TRBD2
CASSYRLAGGAGELFF
TGTGCCAGCAGCTACCGACTAGCGGGGGGAGCGGGGGAGCTGTTTTTT
>TRBV7-8|TRBJ2-7|.|15|.
CASSFGISSSYEQYF
TGTGCCAGCAGCTTCGGTATCTCGTCCTCCTACGAGCAGTACTTC
>TRBV20-1|TRBJ2-7|.|15|TRBD2
CSASSQRGPSYEQYF
TGCAGTGCTAGTTCCCAGCGGGGGCCCTCCTACGAGCAGTACTTC
>TRBV5-4|TRBJ1-2|.|13|.
CASSSSGRYGYTF
TGTGCCAGCAGCTCTTCAGGCCGGTATGGCTACACCTTC
>TRBV2|TRBJ1-2|few|14|TRBD1
CASSEEGGAYGYTF
TGTGCCAGCAGTGAAGAAGGGGGCGCCTATGGCTACACCTTC
>TRBV18|TRBJ1-2|.|14|TRBD1
CASSLRQGADGYTF
TGTGCCAGCTCACTTCGACAGGGGGCGGACGGCTACACCTTC
>TRBV19|TRBJ1-4|.|14|.
CASGDRRRGEKLFF
TGTGCCAGCGGAGACAGGAGGAGAGGGGAAAAACTGTTTTTT
>TRBV10-2|TRBJ1-6|.|16|TRBD1
CASSEVTGGWNSPLHF
TGCGCCAGCAGTGAGGTGACAGGGGGCTGGAATTCACCCCTCCACTTT
>TRBV14|TRBJ2-5|.|18|.
CASSHHQGGVSYQETQYF
TGTGCCAGCAGCCATCACCAAGGAGGGGTCTCTTACCAAGAGACCCAGTACTTC
>TRBV11-2|TRBJ2-1|.|17|.
CASSLDVAAVVANEQFF
TGTGCCAGCAGCTTAGATGTTGCGGCGGTCGTTGCGAATGAGCAGTTCTTC
>TRBV7-9|TRBJ1-4|.|15|.
CASSPGRATNEKLFF
TGTGCCAGCAGCCCCGGGCGGGCAACTAATGAAAAACTGTTTTTT
>TRBV19|TRBJ2-2|once|12|.
CASYGAPGELFF
TGTGCCAGTTATGGGGCCCCCGGGGAGCTGTTTTTT
>TRBV5-1|TRBJ1-2|few|14|.
CASSSQGGGYGYTF
TGCGCCAGCAGCTCACAGGGTGGCGGCTATGGCTACACCTTC
>TRBV6-5|TRBJ2-2|.|15|TRBD2
CASSVSGGAPGELFF
TGTGCCAGCAGCGTTAGCGGGGGGGCCCCCGGGGAGCTGTTTTTT
>TRBV21-1|TRBJ2-2|few|21|.
CASSTPRDRKKVGVKAGELFF
TGTGCCAGCAGCACGCCGAGGGACAGGAAGAAGGTGGGGGTTAAGGCCGGGGAGCTGTTTTTT
>TRBV5-1|TRBJ1-6|once|17|TRBD1
CASSLGQGTSDNSPLHF
TGCGCCAGCAGCCTGGGACAGGGGACATCGGATAATTCACCCCTCCACTTT
>TRBV5-5|TRBJ2-1|.|13|.
CASSPRGYDEQFF
TGTGCCAGCAGCCCCCGGGGTTACGATGAGCAGTTCTTC
>TRBV29-1|TRBJ2-1|.|12|.
CSVEGRVAEQFF
TGCAGCGTTGAGGGGCGCGTGGCGGAGCAGTTCTTC
>TRBV14|TRBJ2-1|.|16|TRBD2
CASSFHSGGGTNEQFF
TGTGCCAGCAGTTTCCATAGCGGGGGGGGCACCAATGAGCAGTTCTTC